A single sample is the source of the 17 T cell receptor beta chains below, sequenced in a study of cytomegalovirus exposure and HLA in healthy donors. Both 60 Vbeta primers and 13 Jbeta primers went into the PCR. Clones were read by immunoSEQ multiplex PCR, and TCRdb kept only the in-frame ones, dropping some. The sample shows a few hundred thousand clones, around 90% of them seen only once. The sample comprised PBMCs. These receptors were obtained from a girl aged 2-15 years in good health and CMV-seronegative.

This chain joins TRBV27 and TRBJ2-2, with 9 positions matching TRBD2. V was pared by 5 bases and J by 6 bases, with 10 bases of the junction left unmatched. The CDR3 is made up of 16 amino acids. The germline V gene encodes CDR1 MNHEY and CDR2 SMNVEV (reference sequence). CDR3 nucleotide sequence: TGTGCCAGCAGTCTCGGGATAGCGGGAGCGTCCGGGGAGCTGTTTTTT. Its translation: CASSLGIAGASGELFF.

In its sample, this clone was seen a few times. V is TRBV6-5 and J is TRBJ2-1; D call uncertain. The ends were cut back, 8 bases at V and 6 bases at J, with 5 bases in the middle. Germline V gene lookup returns CDR1 MNHEY and CDR2 SVGAGI. The CDR3 totals 10 residues. The CDR3 nucleotides read TGTGCCAGCGGGCTCAATGAGCAGTTCTTC. Encoded protein: CASGLNEQFF.

This CDR3 is CAISEQTNQPQHF. The CDR3 region has the DNA TGTGCCATCAGTGAACAGACGAATCAGCCCCAGCATTTT. The J gene is TRBJ1-5, the V gene TRBV10-3; D remains ambiguous. The CDR3 has 13 residues. Per the germline V gene, CDR1 is ENHRY and CDR2 is SYGVKD. Trimming removed 3 bases from V and 4 bases from J, with 7 bases in between.

The chain uses TRBV27 and TRBJ2-1; 9 nucleotides line up with TRBD2. From germline, CDR1 is MNHEY and CDR2 SMNVEV (reference sequence). V was clipped by 7 bases and J by 4 bases; unmatched bases: 5. This CDR3 has 14 residues. DNA for the CDR3: TGTGCCAGCACCCTAGCGGGGTTATACAATGAGCAGTTCTTC. Translation: CASTLAGLYNEQFF.

This clone was counted once. The chain recombines TRBV5-1 with TRBJ2-7; perhaps TRBD2 as D (6 bases). V lost 0 bases and J 6 bases, leaving 16 bases between the germline ends. Looked up from germline, CDR1 is SGHRS and CDR2 is YFSETQ. The CDR3 has 15 residues. CDR3 sequence reads: CASSLALEGRAEQYF. The CDR3 DNA follows: TGCGCCAGCAGCTTGGCCTTGGAGGGTCGGGCCGAGCAGTACTTC.

CDR3 sequence reads: CASSYLPGLNTEAFF. The CDR3 DNA follows: TGTGCCAGCAGTTACTTGCCGGGTTTGAACACTGAAGCTTTCTTT. The genes are TRBV6-5 and TRBJ1-1; D gene unclear. Trimming left V 1 base short and J 0 bases short, with 9 bases between. Germline loops: CDR1 MNHEY, CDR2 SVGAGI. This CDR3 comprises 15 residues.

The rearrangement links TRBV15 to TRBJ2-1; 9 bases line up with TRBD2. The trim removed 1 base at V and 0 bases at J, leaving 10 bases unmatched. The length of the CDR3 is 19 residues. Germline-derived CDR1 and CDR2 are LNHNV and YYDKDF (reference sequence). Here the CDR3 reads CATSRGRASGTSSYNEQFF. The CDR3 region has the DNA TGTGCCACCAGCAGAGGCCGAGCTAGCGGGACAAGCTCCTACAATGAGCAGTTCTTC.

The V gene is TRBV2, the J gene TRBJ1-5; weak D call: TRBD1 (6 bases). The CDR3 contains 16 residues. Deletions cut 6 bases from V and 5 bases from J, with 20 bases between. The germline CDR1 and CDR2 sequences are SNHLY and FYNNEI. CDR3 in amino acids: CASSEENTGTYQPQHF. CDR3 bases: TGTGCCAGCAGCGAGGAAAATACAGGGACGTATCAGCCCCAGCATTTT.

CDR3 residues: CASRHTGGTTEAFF. In DNA form, the CDR3 reads TGTGCCAGCAGACACACAGGGGGTACCACTGAAGCTTTCTTT. The chain is built from TRBV5-5 and TRBJ1-1; TRBD1 matches at 8 bases. This CDR3 is 14 amino acids long. J was trimmed by 4 bases and V by 5 bases; bases with no gene match: 7. Germline V gives CDR1 SGHKS, CDR2 YYEKEE (reference sequence).

The chain carries TRBV18 and TRBJ2-2, with 13 bases fitting TRBD2. The CDR3 runs 18 residues. Unmatched junction bases numbered 6, after V lost 2 bases and J lost 3 bases. Looked up from germline, CDR1 is KGHSH and CDR2 is LQKENI. DNA for the CDR3: TGTGCCAGCTCACCAGAGACTAGCGGGAGGTTCTACACCGGGGAGCTGTTTTTT. Amino acid sequence: CASSPETSGRFYTGELFF. Using reference TRBV18 and TRBJ2-2 for the parts outside the CDR3, the full variable domain is NAGVMQNPRHLVRRRGQEARLRCSPMKGHSHVYWYRQLPEEGLKFMVYLQKENIIDESGMPKERFSAEFPKEGPSILRIQQVVRGDSAAYFCASSPETSGRFYTGELFFGEGSRLTVL.

This clone came up once. CDR3 in amino acids: CASSLIGSSGNTIYF. The CDR3 nucleotides are TGTGCCAGCAGTTTAATCGGTTCCTCTGGAAACACCATATATTTT. The J gene is TRBJ1-3, the V gene TRBV28; D unresolved. Germline V gene data show CDR1 as MDHEN and CDR2 as SYDVKM. The CDR3 is 15 residues long. Trimming cost V 2 bases and J 0 bases, with 8 bases left between them. Complete variable domain (other parts from reference TRBV28 and TRBJ1-3): DVKVTQSSRYLVKRTGEKVFLECVQDMDHENMFWYRQDPGLGLRLIYFSYDVKMKEKGDIPEGYSVSREKKERFSLILESASTNQTSMYLCASSLIGSSGNTIYFGEGSWLTVV.

J is TRBJ2-4 and V is TRBV5-1; D may be TRBD2 (6 bases). Looked up from germline, CDR1 is SGHRS and CDR2 is YFSETQ. V dropped 2 bases and J dropped 6 bases, with 9 bases sitting between them. The CDR3 totals 13 residues. The CDR3 bases are TGCGCCAGCAGCTTCCAGGAGGGAAACATTCAGTACTTC. Encoded protein: CASSFQEGNIQYF.

The chain uses TRBV7-6 and TRBJ2-6, with 9 bases lining up with TRBD1. There are 17 residues in the CDR3. The ends lost 4 bases at V and 0 bases at J; junction bases unmatched: 4. Germline CDR1 SGHVS, CDR2 FNYEAQ. The CDR3 DNA reads TGTGCCAGCAGCTCCGGGACAGGGTCCTCTGGGGCCAACGTCCTGACTTTC. Translated, it gives CASSSGTGSSGANVLTF.

This chain joins TRBV30 and TRBJ2-1; D ambiguous. Germline V gene sequence: CDR1 GTSNPN, CDR2 SVGIG (reference sequence). This CDR3 spans 16 amino acids. V was cut by 2 bases and J by 0 bases, with 14 bases left in between. The CDR3 region has the DNA TGTGCCTGGAGTCAGATCCTTAAAAGCTCCTACAATGAGCAGTTCTTC. Amino acid sequence: CAWSQILKSSYNEQFF.

This clone was seen a few times. This rearrangement joins TRBV2 to TRBJ1-5; unclear D gene. This CDR3 contains 14 residues. Germline V gene sequence: CDR1 SNHLY, CDR2 FYNNEI. V was shortened by 2 bases and J by 4 bases, with 9 bases between the two germline ends. The CDR3 region has the DNA TGTGCCAGCAGTGAAAATGGCCAAAATCAGCCCCAGCATTTT. Protein product: CASSENGQNQPQHF.

The J gene is TRBJ2-3, the V gene TRBV25-1; D perhaps matches TRBD1 (5 bases). Germline assignment: CDR1 MGHDK and CDR2 SYGVNS. The CDR3 extends over 15 amino acids. With 1 base removed from V and 4 bases from J, the gap between germline ends came to 12 bases. The DNA of the CDR3 is TGTGCCAGCAGTGAATTGGGGCTTTTCTCAGATACGCAGTATTTT. Translation gives CASSELGLFSDTQYF.

This clone was seen only once. This sequence joins TRBV5-6 and TRBJ2-5; a weak D match, TRBD2 (5 bases). Trimming stripped 0 bases from V and 2 bases from J, with 11 bases between. Germline CDR1 SGHDT, CDR2 YYEEEE. The CDR3 sequence is 15 residues long. The CDR3 reads CASSLAGREQETQYF. In DNA form, the CDR3 reads TGTGCCAGCAGCTTGGCCGGTCGGGAACAAGAGACCCAGTACTTC.